A single sample gave rise to the 14 T cell receptor beta chains below, sequenced in a study of beta chain features in type 1 diabetes. The study's findings and limits: Shortening of TCRB CDR3s, moderate but significant, appeared in all four CD4+ subsets of Type 1 diabetes patients.

The study reverse transcribed the entire isolated RNA, so it sequenced expressed TCRB transcripts. This table comes from immunoSEQ multiplex PCR, and its TCRdb copy is limited to in-frame clones, with some not included. The repertoire holds around 250,000 clones, with about 15% as singletons. For these TCRs, the target antigens are not known. Sequencing input: naive CD4+ T cells from blood. These receptors came from a man aged 30 to 45 with type 1 diabetes.

Only a few counts were recorded for this clone. The rearrangement links TRBV4-2 to TRBJ2-7; maybe TRBD2 (6 bases). The CDR3 has 15 amino acids. V was cut by 1 base and J by 0 bases, with 10 bases left in between. Germline V gene sequence: CDR1 LGHNA, CDR2 YNFKEQ. CDR3 coding DNA: TGTGCCAGCAGCCAAGGGGAGGCGGGCTCCTACGAGCAGTACTTC. It is translated as CASSQGEAGSYEQYF.

The gene calls are TRBV7-9 and TRBJ2-7; 7 nucleotides agree with TRBD1. V was pared by 5 bases and J by 5 bases, with 3 bases of the junction left unmatched. The length of the CDR3 is 12 residues. Germline V lookup: CDR1 SEHNR, CDR2 FQNEAQ (reference sequence). CDR3: CASSATGNEQYF. For the CDR3, the DNA is TGTGCCAGCAGCGCGACAGGGAACGAGCAGTACTTC.

The V call is TRBV5-1, the J call TRBJ2-7, with 9 bases that match TRBD1. V dropped 3 bases and J dropped 6; count of bases not matched to a gene: 7. The CDR3 is made up of 14 amino acids. From germline, CDR1 is SGHRS and CDR2 YFSETQ. The CDR3 DNA is TGCGCCAGCAGCTCTCGGACAGGGGTAGCCGAGCAGTACTTC. Translated, it gives CASSSRTGVAEQYF.

This chain connects TRBV2 to TRBJ2-1; 13 bases fit TRBD2. Trimming cost V 6 bases and J 8 bases; bases outside gene matches: 10. CDR3 length: 16 residues. Germline lookup yields CDR1 SNHLY and CDR2 FYNNEI. The CDR3 loop is CASRGTSGKATDEQFF. The CDR3 coding sequence is TGTGCCAGCAGAGGGACTAGCGGGAAGGCCACTGATGAGCAGTTCTTC.

This clone was counted only a few times. The chain employs TRBV30 and TRBJ2-7; D ambiguous. The V gene lost 2 bases and the J gene lost 5 bases, with 7 bases spanning the gap. The CDR3 loop spans 11 amino acids. Germline CDR1 and CDR2: GTSNPN and SVGIG (reference sequence). CDR3 DNA sequence: TGTGCCTGGAGTCAGCAGGACGAGCAGTACTTC. Protein sequence: CAWSQQDEQYF. Full variable domain (missing parts from reference TRBV30 and TRBJ2-7): SQTIHQWPATLVQPVGSPLSLECTVEGTSNPNLYWYRQAAGRGLQLLFYSVGIGQISSEVPQNLSASRPQDRQFILSSKKLLLSDSGFYLCAWSQQDEQYFGPGTRLTVT.

The chain joins TRBV15 to TRBJ1-5; TRBD1 might be the D (5 bases). Per the germline V gene, CDR1 is LNHNV and CDR2 is YYDKDF (reference sequence). The CDR3 has 15 amino acids. The V end lost 0 bases, the J end lost 3 bases, and 9 bases lay between the germline ends. The DNA of the CDR3 is TGTGCCACCAGCAGAGAGGGGGGATTCAATCAGCCCCAGCATTTT. Protein sequence: CATSREGGFNQPQHF.

The chain combines TRBV4-2 with TRBJ2-7; tentative D call: TRBD1 (6 bases). The CDR3 has 17 amino acids. Germline CDR1 reads LGHNA; CDR2 reads YNFKEQ. V lost 0 bases and J 4 bases, leaving 19 bases between the germline ends. CDR3 sequence reads: CASSQDNGDKAVYEQYF. The DNA for the CDR3 is TGTGCCAGCAGCCAAGATAACGGGGACAAGGCAGTGTACGAGCAGTACTTC.

CDR3 loop: CASSPLQGSNQPQHF. The CDR3 DNA is TGTGCCAGCAGCCCCTTACAGGGAAGCAATCAGCCCCAGCATTTT. The chain has TRBV6-5 and TRBJ1-5, with a weak D call TRBD1 (6 bases). V was shortened by 6 bases and J by 1 base, with 13 bases between the two germline ends. The CDR3 is made up of 15 amino acids. CDR1 is MNHEY, CDR2 SVGAGI, per germline.

This clone was detected a few times. The gene calls are TRBV19 and TRBJ1-2; 8 bases are a match to TRBD1. V lost 5 bases to trimming and J lost 4 bases; unmatched junction nucleotides: 12. This CDR3 is 16 amino acids long. Germline V CDR1 and CDR2: LNHDA, SQIVND (reference sequence). The CDR3 loop reads CASSVVGTGRFYGYTF. The CDR3 DNA is TGTGCCAGTAGTGTAGTGGGGACAGGCCGATTCTATGGCTACACCTTC.

V usage is TRBV29-1 and J usage is TRBJ2-1; TRBD2 matches at 10 bases. There are 13 residues in the CDR3. Per the germline V gene, CDR1 is SQVTM and CDR2 is ANQGSEA. J gave up 8 bases and V 7 bases, and 8 bases lay outside the gene matches. The CDR3 DNA sequence: TGCAGCGCCGAGAGGGGACTAGCGCATGAGCAGTTCTTC. This sequence encodes CSAERGLAHEQFF.

The chain has TRBV18 and TRBJ2-7; weak D call: TRBD2 (7 bases). V was shortened by 3 bases and J by 1 base, with 19 bases between the two germline ends. CDR3 length: 17 amino acids. CDR1 and CDR2 from the germline V gene are KGHSH and LQKENI. For the CDR3, the DNA is TGTGCCAGCTCACCTCCTAATTTCGGGGGGCTTTCCTACGAGCAGTACTTC. This translates into CASSPPNFGGLSYEQYF. The whole variable domain, filled in from reference TRBV18 and TRBJ2-7, reads NAGVMQNPRHLVRRRGQEARLRCSPMKGHSHVYWYRQLPEEGLKFMVYLQKENIIDESGMPKERFSAEFPKEGPSILRIQQVVRGDSAAYFCASSPPNFGGLSYEQYFGPGTRLTVT.

The chain recombines TRBV6-4 with TRBJ2-1; TRBD2 matches at 8 bases. Trimming at V came to 0 bases and at J to 7 bases, leaving 2 bases not matched to a gene. The germline V gene has CDR1 MRHNA and CDR2 SNTAGT. CDR3 length: 14 amino acids. The CDR3 protein is CASSDSSSGNEQFF. CDR3 sequence (DNA): TGTGCCAGCAGTGACTCGTCTAGCGGGAATGAGCAGTTCTTC.

This clone was detected a few times. The V gene is TRBV2, the J gene TRBJ2-2; 7 bases are a match to TRBD2. V lost 7 bases, J lost 1 base, and 9 bases stayed unmatched. Germline values: CDR1 SNHLY, CDR2 FYNNEI. This CDR3 is 16 amino acids long. The CDR3 region has the DNA TGTGCCAGCACCAACGTGGGGACTATGAACACCGGGGAGCTGTTTTTT. Amino acid sequence: CASTNVGTMNTGELFF.

This clone has just a few counts. V and J are TRBV2 and TRBJ1-2; D not resolved. This CDR3 spans 14 amino acids. Germline V gene data show CDR1 as SNHLY and CDR2 as FYNNEI. The V gene lost 8 bases and the J gene lost 4 bases, with 17 bases spanning the gap. CDR3 sequence: CASGETAATYGYTF. CDR3 DNA: TGTGCCAGCGGGGAGACCGCCGCTACCTATGGCTACACCTTC.